A single sample is the source of the 17 T cell receptor beta chains below, sequenced in a study of shared clonotypes between healthy human individuals. Clones were sequenced by immunoSEQ multiplex PCR, and TCRdb holds only the in-frame ones, with some missing. The sample records around 690,000 clones, 90% being singletons. Sequenced material: memory CD8+ T cells from PBMCs. The subset denotes: CD45RO+ cells pooled with CCR7-negative TemRA cells. These receptors were collected from a man aged 18-30 years in good health. Some clones in this sample may be carry-over from other donors' samples.

The chain carries TRBV29-1 and TRBJ2-3; 8 nucleotides agree with TRBD2. CDR3 length equals 13 residues. V was pared by 2 bases and J by 4 bases, with 2 bases of the junction left unmatched. Germline V gene data show CDR1 as SQVTM and CDR2 as ANQGSEA. CDR3 amino acids: CSVETGGPDTQYF. CDR3 nucleotides: TGCAGCGTTGAAACGGGAGGGCCAGATACGCAGTATTTT.

Only a few counts were recorded for this clone. This rearrangement joins TRBV6-4 to TRBJ2-1; 11 nucleotides line up with TRBD2. Trimming took 4 bases from V and 8 from J; bases not matched to a gene: 13. The CDR3 covers 17 residues. Germline V gene lookup returns CDR1 MRHNA and CDR2 SNTAGT. The CDR3 DNA reads as TGTGCCAGCAGTGTTAGCGGGAGGGACCCTAGGGGGGATGAGCAGTTCTTC. This translates into CASSVSGRDPRGDEQFF.

The CDR3 DNA is TGCGCCAGCAGCCAGGACGGGATAGCGGGAGGGCTTGATGAGCAGTTCTTC. Its protein product is CASSQDGIAGGLDEQFF. The chain recombines TRBV4-3 with TRBJ2-1, with TRBD2 matching over 11 bases. The CDR3 has 17 residues. Trimming took 3 bases from V and 8 from J; bases not matched to a gene: 12. Germline V CDR1 and CDR2: LGHNA, YSLEER.

The chain joins TRBV14 to TRBJ2-7; 9 positions agree with TRBD2. CDR3 length equals 14 residues. With 2 bases clipped from V and 4 bases from J, the junction kept 3 bases outside the gene matches. The germline V gene has CDR1 SGHDN and CDR2 FVKESK. CDR3 amino acids: CASSQSLAGYEQYF. CDR3 sequence (DNA): TGTGCCAGCAGCCAATCCCTAGCGGGGTACGAGCAGTACTTC.

This chain connects TRBV13 to TRBJ2-5; 7 bases are a match to TRBD1. Germline CDR1 reads PRHDT; CDR2 reads FYEKMQ (reference sequence). The CDR3 sequence is 15 residues long. V shed 1 base, J shed 5 bases, and the junction held 7 bases outside the gene matches. The CDR3 DNA reads TGTGCCAGCAGCTTAGCCCAACAGGGGACGGAGACCCAGTACTTC. This translates into CASSLAQQGTETQYF.

The CDR3, as DNA: TGTGCCAGCAGCCCCCCTCCAGGTAGCGACGAGCAGTACTTC. Protein sequence: CASSPPPGSDEQYF. V usage is TRBV7-9 and J usage is TRBJ2-7; maybe TRBD2 (5 bases). The ends were cut back, 5 bases at V and 5 bases at J, with 16 bases in the middle. This CDR3 region has 14 residues. In germline, CDR1 is SEHNR, CDR2 FQNEAQ (reference sequence). Together with reference TRBV7-9 and TRBJ2-7, the CDR3 gives the full variable domain: DTGVSQNPRHKITKRGQNVTFRCDPISEHNRLYWYRQTLGQGPEFLTYFQNEAQLEKSRLLSDRFSAERPKGSFSTLEIQRTEQGDSAMYLCASSPPPGSDEQYFGPGTRLTVT.

J is TRBJ2-1 and V is TRBV7-9, with D perhaps TRBD1 (5 bases). The length of the CDR3 is 13 residues. CDR1 SEHNR and CDR2 FQNEAQ come from the germline V gene (reference sequence). V shed 10 bases and J shed 9 bases, with 19 bases lying between them. CDR3 loop: CAIKGAWMSEQFF. The CDR3 region has the DNA TGTGCCATAAAAGGGGCCTGGATGAGTGAGCAGTTCTTC.

The V call is TRBV28, the J call TRBJ2-5, with D unresolved. V was clipped by 4 bases and J by 0 bases, with 12 bases between them. CDR3 length equals 15 residues. Germline V gene sequence: CDR1 MDHEN, CDR2 SYDVKM. CDR3 in amino acids: CASSSGILHQETQYF. The CDR3 DNA sequence: TGTGCCAGCAGTTCCGGAATACTACACCAAGAGACCCAGTACTTC.

The chain recombines TRBV7-9 with TRBJ1-2; the match to TRBD1 covers 7 bases. V shed 5 bases and J 4 bases; nucleotides not matched to a gene: 7. CDR3 size: 14 residues. Per germline, CDR1 SEHNR and CDR2 FQNEAQ (reference sequence). The CDR3 DNA follows: TGTGCCAGCAGCCTTGACAGGGTTGGCTATGGCTACACCTTC. This codes for CASSLDRVGYGYTF.

The V and J genes are TRBV27 and TRBJ2-1, with D maybe TRBD1 (6 bases). This CDR3 is built from 17 residues. CDR1 MNHEY and CDR2 SMNVEV come from the germline V gene (reference sequence). The V end was cut by 3 bases, the J end by 5 bases, with 20 bases between. The CDR3 reads CASSFRGSVGGDNEQFF. The DNA for the CDR3 is TGTGCCAGCAGTTTCAGGGGATCGGTTGGCGGCGACAATGAGCAGTTCTTC.

The rearrangement links TRBV4-3 to TRBJ2-7; possibly TRBD1 for D (5 bases). Per germline, CDR1 LGHNA and CDR2 YSLEER. The CDR3 extends over 15 amino acids. Trimming shortened V by 1 base and J by 4 bases, and 14 bases separated the two germline ends. The DNA of the CDR3 is TGCGCCAGCAGCCAAGTTTATCAGGGTGCGTACGAGCAGTACTTC. It encodes CASSQVYQGAYEQYF.

To note about this clone: At one of its ends the junction is not consistent with the germline gene, which may arise from a read error. The V gene is TRBV10-2, the J gene TRBJ2-7; possible D gene TRBD2, 5 bases. Germline assignment: CDR1 WSHSY and CDR2 SAAADI. This CDR3 spans 13 amino acids. The CDR3 sequence: CSSGGSWGYEQYF. CDR3 coding DNA: TGCTCCAGCGGAGGCAGTTGGGGCTACGAGCAGTACTTC.

The chain uses TRBV7-9 and TRBJ1-4; D is possibly TRBD1 (6 bases). Germline CDR1 reads SEHNR; CDR2 reads FQNEAQ (reference sequence). The germline V and J ends were trimmed by 4 bases and 4 bases, with 13 bases remaining between them. The CDR3 runs to 15 residues. For the CDR3, the DNA is TGTGCCAGCAGCTACTCGGACAGTATTAATGAAAAACTGTTTTTT. Its translation is CASSYSDSINEKLFF. Full variable domain (outside the CDR3, taken from reference TRBV7-9 and TRBJ1-4): DTGVSQNPRHKITKRGQNVTFRCDPISEHNRLYWYRQTLGQGPEFLTYFQNEAQLEKSRLLSDRFSAERPKGSFSTLEIQRTEQGDSAMYLCASSYSDSINEKLFFGSGTQLSVL.

The rearrangement uses TRBV7-7 and TRBJ2-5, with TRBD1 as a possible D gene (5 bases). The CDR3 consists of 13 residues. Germline V gene data show CDR1 as SSHAT and CDR2 as FNYEAQ (reference sequence). The V end was cut by 5 bases, the J end by 2 bases, with 9 bases between. The CDR3: CASSRGQQETQYF. CDR3 nucleotide sequence: TGTGCCAGCAGCCGAGGACAACAAGAGACCCAGTACTTC.

The rearrangement joins TRBV6-1 to TRBJ2-2, with 14 bases identical to TRBD2. Per the germline V gene, CDR1 is MNHNS and CDR2 is SASEGT. The CDR3 contains 15 residues. The ends lost 6 bases at V and 10 bases at J; junction bases unmatched: 7. The CDR3 region has the DNA TGTGCCAGCAGCCCGGGACTAGCGGGAGTGTTGGAGCTGTTTTTT. It encodes CASSPGLAGVLELFF.

The chain links TRBV9 to TRBJ2-1; the match to TRBD2 covers 9 bases. Germline values: CDR1 SGDLS, CDR2 YYNGEE. The CDR3 extends over 15 amino acids. V trimming: 0 bases; J trimming: 10 bases; junction bases outside the gene matches: 8. DNA of the CDR3: TGTGCCAGCAGCGTAGGGGGCGGGAGGGCCTACGAGCAGTTCTTC. Protein: CASSVGGGRAYEQFF. Combining the CDR3 with reference TRBV9 and TRBJ2-1 gives the whole variable domain DSGVTQTPKHLITATGQRVTLRCSPRSGDLSVYWYQQSLDQGLQFLIQYYNGEERAKGNILERFSAQQFPDLHSELNLSSLELGDSALYFCASSVGGGRAYEQFFGPGTRLTVL.

The J gene is TRBJ2-3, the V gene TRBV4-3; D may match TRBD1 or TRBD2 (6 bases each). V lost 2 bases to trimming and J lost 0 bases, with 12 bases between them. In germline, CDR1 is LGHNA, CDR2 YSLEER. The CDR3 has 16 amino acids. This CDR3 reads CASSQTWGASTDTQYF. CDR3 sequence (DNA): TGCGCCAGCAGCCAAACGTGGGGGGCTAGCACAGATACGCAGTATTTT.